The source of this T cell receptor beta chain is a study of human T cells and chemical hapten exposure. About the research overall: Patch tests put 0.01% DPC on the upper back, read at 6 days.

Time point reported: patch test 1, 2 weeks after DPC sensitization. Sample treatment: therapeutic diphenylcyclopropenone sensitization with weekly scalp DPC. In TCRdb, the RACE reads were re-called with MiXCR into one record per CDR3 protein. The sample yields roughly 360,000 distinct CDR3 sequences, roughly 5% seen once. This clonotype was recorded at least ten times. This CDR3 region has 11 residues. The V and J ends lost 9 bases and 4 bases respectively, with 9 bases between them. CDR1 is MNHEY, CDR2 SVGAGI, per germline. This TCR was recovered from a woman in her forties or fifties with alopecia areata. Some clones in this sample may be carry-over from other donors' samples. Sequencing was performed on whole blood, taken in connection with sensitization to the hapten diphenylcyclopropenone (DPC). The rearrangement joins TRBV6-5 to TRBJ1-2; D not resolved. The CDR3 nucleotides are TGTGCCAGGGTGGAAATCTATGGCTACACCTTC. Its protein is CARVEIYGYTF.